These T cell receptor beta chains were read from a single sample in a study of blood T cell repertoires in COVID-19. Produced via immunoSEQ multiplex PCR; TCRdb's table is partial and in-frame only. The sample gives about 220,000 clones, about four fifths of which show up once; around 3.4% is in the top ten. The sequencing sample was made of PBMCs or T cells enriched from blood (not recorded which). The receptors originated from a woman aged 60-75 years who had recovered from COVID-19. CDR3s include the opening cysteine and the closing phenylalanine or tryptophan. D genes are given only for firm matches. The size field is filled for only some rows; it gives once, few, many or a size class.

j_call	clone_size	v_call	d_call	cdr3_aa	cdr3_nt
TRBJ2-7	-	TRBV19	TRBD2	CASSIQLAGEQYF	TGTGCCAGTAGTATCCAACTAGCGGGAGAGCAGTACTTC
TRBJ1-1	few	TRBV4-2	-	CASSQGLEVTEAFF	TGTGCCAGCAGTCAAGGGTTAGAAGTTACTGAAGCTTTCTTT
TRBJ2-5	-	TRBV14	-	CASSQAGVQETQYF	TGTGCCAGCAGCCAAGCCGGGGTCCAAGAGACCCAGTACTTC
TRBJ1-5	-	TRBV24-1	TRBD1	CATSDKSGGQGPNQPQHF	TGTGCCACCAGTGATAAAAGTGGGGGACAGGGTCCCAATCAGCCCCAGCATTTT
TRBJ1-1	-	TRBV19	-	CASSTTGNTEAFF	TGTGCCAGTAGTACCACAGGGAACACTGAAGCTTTCTTT
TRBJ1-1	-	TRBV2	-	CASTSGLGTEAFF	TGTGCCAGCACCTCAGGGTTAGGGACTGAAGCTTTCTTT
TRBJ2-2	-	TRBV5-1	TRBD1	CASTHGDRGYTGELFF	TGCGCCAGCACCCACGGGGACAGGGGATACACCGGGGAGCTGTTTTTT
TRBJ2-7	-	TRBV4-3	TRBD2	CASSQVAGGPYEQYF	TGCGCCAGCAGCCAAGTAGCGGGGGGCCCCTACGAGCAGTACTTC
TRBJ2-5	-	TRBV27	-	CASSFDRRQETQYF	TGTGCCAGCAGTTTCGACAGGCGGCAAGAGACCCAGTACTTC
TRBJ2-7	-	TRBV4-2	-	CASSQDPGSTYEQYF	TGTGCCAGCAGCCAAGACCCAGGGTCGACCTACGAGCAGTACTTC
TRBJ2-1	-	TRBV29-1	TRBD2	CSETSGRHPGNEQFF	TGCAGCGAGACTAGCGGGAGGCATCCGGGGAATGAGCAGTTCTTC
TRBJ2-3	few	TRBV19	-	CASSIALETTDTQYF	TGTGCCAGTAGTATAGCACTAGAGACCACAGATACGCAGTATTTT
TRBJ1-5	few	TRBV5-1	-	CASSLESNQPQHF	TGCGCCAGCAGCTTAGAGAGCAATCAGCCCCAGCATTTT
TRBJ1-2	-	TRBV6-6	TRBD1	CASSLGQVPLKSHRKYGYTF	TGTGCCAGCAGTCTCGGACAGGTTCCTCTCAAATCACATAGAAAGTATGGCTACACCTTC
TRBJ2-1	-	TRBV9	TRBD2	CASSVGSGGNEQFF	TGTGCCAGCAGCGTAGGGAGCGGGGGTAATGAGCAGTTCTTC
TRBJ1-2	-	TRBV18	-	CASHSAAHYGYTF	TGTGCCAGCCATTCAGCGGCTCACTATGGCTACACCTTC
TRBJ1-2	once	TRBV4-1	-	CASSQNELDRTSYGYTF	TGCGCCAGCAGCCAAAACGAACTGGACAGAACTTCTTATGGCTACACCTTC
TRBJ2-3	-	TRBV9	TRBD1	CASSVGIGQGTDTQYF	TGTGCCAGCAGCGTTGGTATCGGACAGGGTACAGATACGCAGTATTTT
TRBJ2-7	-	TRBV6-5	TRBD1	CAILKEGGLLQYF	TGTGCCATCTTAAAGGAAGGGGGCCTACTCCAGTACTTC
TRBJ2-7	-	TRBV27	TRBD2	CASSYTLAGADSYEQYF	TGTGCCAGCAGTTACACTCTAGCGGGGGCTGACTCCTACGAGCAGTACTTC
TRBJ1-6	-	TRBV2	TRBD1	CASSYRTGNNSPLHF	TGTGCCAGCAGTTACCGGACAGGGAATAATTCACCCCTCCACTTT
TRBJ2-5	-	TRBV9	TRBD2	CASSVAGGLSAETQYF	TGTGCCAGCAGCGTAGCGGGGGGGTTATCTGCCGAGACCCAGTACTTC
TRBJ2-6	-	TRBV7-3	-	CASSPSGGANVLTF	TGTGCCAGCAGCCCTTCCGGGGGGGCCAACGTCCTGACTTTC
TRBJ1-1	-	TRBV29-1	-	CSVEKTTDEAFF	TGCAGCGTAGAGAAAACAACAGACGAAGCTTTCTTT
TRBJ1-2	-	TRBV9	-	CASSAHDRDGYTF	TGTGCCAGCAGCGCCCATGATCGGGATGGCTACACCTTC
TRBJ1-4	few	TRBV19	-	CASGVQGRATNEKLFF	TGTGCCAGTGGAGTTCAGGGTAGAGCAACTAATGAAAAACTGTTTTTT
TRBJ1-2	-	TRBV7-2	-	CASSSGRHYGYTF	TGTGCCAGCAGCTCCGGGAGGCACTATGGCTACACCTTC
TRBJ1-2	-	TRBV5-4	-	CASSLKGLGMYGYTF	TGTGCCAGCAGCTTGAAGGGGCTGGGCATGTATGGCTACACCTTC
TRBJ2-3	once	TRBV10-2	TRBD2	CASTEDGLAGTDTQYF	TGCGCCAGCACCGAGGATGGGCTAGCGGGCACAGATACGCAGTATTTT
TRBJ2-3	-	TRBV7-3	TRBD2	CASNEGLAGPTDTQYF	TGTGCCAGCAACGAGGGACTAGCGGGGCCCACAGATACGCAGTATTTT
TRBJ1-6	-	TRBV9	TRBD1	CASSVVAGGSPLHF	TGTGCCAGCAGCGTAGTCGCAGGGGGCTCACCCCTCCACTTT
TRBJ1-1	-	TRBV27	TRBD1	CASTHSRQGNTEAFF	TGTGCCAGCACTCACTCAAGACAGGGGAACACTGAAGCTTTCTTT
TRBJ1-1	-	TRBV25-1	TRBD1	CASSAGQANTEAFF	TGTGCCAGCAGCGCGGGACAGGCGAACACTGAAGCTTTCTTT
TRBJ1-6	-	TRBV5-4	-	CASSLESNNSPLHF	TGTGCCAGCAGCTTGGAATCTAATAATTCACCCCTCCACTTT
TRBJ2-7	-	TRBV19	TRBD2	CASSIGTSGRGLYEQYF	TGTGCCAGTAGTATCGGGACTAGCGGGAGAGGACTCTACGAGCAGTACTTC
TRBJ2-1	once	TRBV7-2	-	CASSPQSDEQFF	TGTGCCAGCAGCCCACAATCCGATGAGCAGTTCTTC
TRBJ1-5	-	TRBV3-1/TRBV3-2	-	CASSQDTGAGQPQHF	TGTGCCAGCAGCCAAGATACTGGAGCGGGGCAGCCCCAGCATTTT
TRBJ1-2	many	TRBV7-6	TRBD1	CASSKTGYGGYTF	TGTGCCAGCAGCAAGACAGGGTACGGCGGCTACACCTTC
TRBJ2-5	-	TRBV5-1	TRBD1	CASSWGQGQETQYF	TGCGCCAGCAGCTGGGGACAGGGGCAGGAGACCCAGTACTTC
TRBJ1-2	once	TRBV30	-	CAWSPREWGGRRHGYTF	TGTGCCTGGAGTCCCCGTGAGTGGGGGGGAAGAAGACATGGCTACACCTTC
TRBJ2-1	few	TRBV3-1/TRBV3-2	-	CASSPRQTLNEQFF	TGTGCCAGCAGCCCGCGACAGACTTTGAATGAGCAGTTCTTC
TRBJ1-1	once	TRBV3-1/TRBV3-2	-	CASSQEGGAFF	TGTGCCAGCAGCCAAGAAGGGGGAGCTTTCTTT
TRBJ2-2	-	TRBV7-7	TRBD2	CASSSQPTSGGNTGELFF	TGTGCCAGCAGCTCCCAGCCGACTAGCGGGGGGAACACCGGGGAGCTGTTTTTT
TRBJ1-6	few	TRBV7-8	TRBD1	CASSLIAGQGYNSPLHF	TGTGCCAGCAGCTTAATAGCGGGACAGGGGTATAATTCACCCCTCCACTTT
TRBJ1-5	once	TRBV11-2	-	CASSFGGQPQHF	TGTGCCAGCAGCTTTGGAGGGCAGCCCCAGCATTTT
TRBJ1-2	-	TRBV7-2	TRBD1	CASSPRTGNLNYGYTF	TGTGCCAGCAGCCCCAGGACAGGGAACCTCAACTATGGCTACACCTTC
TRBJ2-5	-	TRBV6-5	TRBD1	CASLSGGAGETQYF	TGTGCCAGTCTCTCAGGGGGCGCGGGAGAGACCCAGTACTTC